This passage covers 16 T cell receptor beta chains from one sample sequenced in a study of cytomegalovirus exposure and HLA in healthy donors. The PCR contained 60 Vbeta and 13 Jbeta primers. Sequencing used immunoSEQ multiplex PCR; TCRdb keeps in-frame clones, though not all of them. Of roughly 86,000 clones in the sample, around two thirds were seen once. Sequencing was carried out using PBMCs. These receptors all stem from a man aged 25 to 40 in good health and CMV-seronegative.

The CDR3 spells CASSSGTGGSTNEKLFF. The CDR3 DNA follows: TGTGCCAGCAGCTCTGGGACAGGGGGCTCAACTAATGAAAAACTGTTTTTT. The chain carries TRBV11-2 and TRBJ1-4; 12 nucleotides match TRBD1. CDR1 is SGHAT and CDR2 is FQNNGV in the germline V gene. The CDR3 sequence is 17 residues long. V lost 4 bases, J lost 0 bases, and 3 bases stayed unmatched.

The V call is TRBV4-1, the J call TRBJ2-7; 7 bases match TRBD2. In germline, CDR1 is MGHRA, CDR2 YSYEKL. Germline trimming cut 4 bases from V and 5 bases from J; bases unmatched to any gene: 2. There are 12 residues in the CDR3. CDR3 residues: CASSPRGDEQYF. The CDR3 DNA sequence: TGCGCCAGCAGCCCCCGGGGGGACGAGCAGTACTTC.

The CDR3 DNA is TGTGCCAGCAGCTTTGACAGGGGCTACGAGCAGTACTTC. It is translated as CASSFDRGYEQYF. The chain couples TRBV7-9 to TRBJ2-5; TRBD1 matches at 8 bases. The DNA end is a closer match to TRBJ2-7, so the J assignment may be wrong. The CDR3 is made up of 13 amino acids. Germline lookup yields CDR1 SEHNR and CDR2 FQNEAQ (reference sequence).

This clone was detected only a few times. V is TRBV27 and J is TRBJ2-1, with 8 nucleotides matching TRBD1. Germline lookup yields CDR1 MNHEY and CDR2 SMNVEV (reference sequence). CDR3 length equals 16 residues. With V trimmed by 2 bases and J by 6 bases, 9 bases remained unmatched. The CDR3 DNA reads TGTGCCAGCAGTTTAAGACAGGGGCCGGAAGGCAATGAGCAGTTCTTC. This translates into CASSLRQGPEGNEQFF.

V gene TRBV18 combines with J gene TRBJ2-2; the match to TRBD1 covers 7 bases. Germline V lookup: CDR1 KGHSH, CDR2 LQKENI. The CDR3 consists of 16 residues. Trimming took 5 bases from V and 2 from J; bases not matched to a gene: 8. CDR3 sequence reads: CASSIRPGGNTGELFF. The CDR3 coding sequence is TGTGCCAGCTCAATACGTCCAGGGGGAAACACCGGGGAGCTGTTTTTT.

This chain uses TRBV6-4 with TRBJ2-3, with D possibly being TRBD2 (7 bases). The CDR3 spans 14 residues. CDR1 and CDR2 from the germline V gene are MRHNA and SNTAGT. The germline V and J ends were trimmed by 5 bases and 8 bases, with 17 bases remaining between them. Here the CDR3 reads CASSTGGRLGTQYF. CDR3 nucleotides: TGTGCCAGCAGTACGGGGGGCCGTCTGGGTACGCAGTATTTT.

The chain links TRBV7-3 to TRBJ2-7; D is possibly TRBD2 (5 bases). Trimming took off 2 bases at V and 0 bases at J, with 11 bases between the two ends. The CDR3 sequence is 15 residues long. Germline values: CDR1 SGHTA, CDR2 FQGTGA. CDR3 nucleotide sequence: TGTGCCAGCAGCTTACTTGCGGGTGGCTCCTACGAGCAGTACTTC. Protein: CASSLLAGGSYEQYF.

This chain's CDR3 is CASKGLAGYEQYF. In nucleotides, the CDR3 is TGTGCCAGCAAGGGACTAGCGGGGTACGAGCAGTACTTC. The chain has TRBV6-5 and TRBJ2-5; TRBD2 matches at 13 bases. The DNA matches TRBJ2-7 better at its end, which makes the J call doubtful. There are 13 residues in the CDR3. From germline, CDR1 is MNHEY and CDR2 SVGAGI.

The rearrangement joins TRBV18 to TRBJ2-4; TRBD2 is a possible D gene (5 bases). Germline V gene data show CDR1 as KGHSH and CDR2 as LQKENI. The CDR3 has 15 amino acids. V was cut by 5 bases and J by 1 base, with 12 bases left in between. CDR3 nucleotide sequence: TGTGCCAGCTCAGCCCACACGGGGGCCAAAAACATTCAGTACTTC. It yields the protein CASSAHTGAKNIQYF.

The chain employs TRBV15 and TRBJ2-7; maybe TRBD1 (8 bases). Germline-derived CDR1 and CDR2 are LNHNV and YYDKDF (reference sequence). V lost 0 bases and J 7 bases, leaving 19 bases between the germline ends. The CDR3 covers 16 residues. DNA for the CDR3: TGTGCCACCAGCAGAGACACAGGGGGGGGTTACGTGGAGCAGTACTTC. This translates into CATSRDTGGGYVEQYF. Full variable domain (remainder filled in from reference TRBV15 and TRBJ2-7): DAMVIQNPRYQVTQFGKPVTLSCSQTLNHNVMYWYQQKSSQAPKLLFHYYDKDFNNEADTPDNFQSRRPNTSFCFLDIRSPGLGDTAMYLCATSRDTGGGYVEQYFGPGTRLTVT.

The V call is TRBV7-6, the J call TRBJ1-2; D possibly corresponds to TRBD1 (6 bases). This CDR3 comprises 14 residues. The V end lost 2 bases, the J end lost 9 bases, and 16 bases lay between the germline ends. In germline, CDR1 is SGHVS, CDR2 FNYEAQ. The CDR3 loop is CASSLLGQGKSYTF. DNA for the CDR3: TGTGCCAGCAGCTTACTGGGCCAGGGGAAGAGCTACACCTTC.

J is TRBJ2-3 and V is TRBV30; 9 positions agree with TRBD1. CDR3 length: 14 amino acids. Unmatched junction bases numbered 8, after V lost 5 bases and J lost 5 bases. Germline V gene data show CDR1 as GTSNPN and CDR2 as SVGIG (reference sequence). CDR3 DNA sequence: TGTGCCTGGGGGACAGGGCGTCTCGTAGATACGCAGTATTTT. Protein: CAWGTGRLVDTQYF.

The rearrangement joins TRBV5-4 to TRBJ2-1; the match to TRBD2 covers 9 bases. Per germline, CDR1 SGHNT and CDR2 YYREEE (reference sequence). This CDR3 spans 17 amino acids. Trimming at V came to 3 bases and at J to 3 bases, leaving 10 bases not matched to a gene. The CDR3 DNA is TGTGCCAGCAGCTACCGGGTAGGCGGGGGGGTCTACAATGAGCAGTTCTTC. Translated: CASSYRVGGGVYNEQFF.

The genes are TRBV29-1 and TRBJ1-2; 7 bases fit TRBD1. The CDR3 totals 14 residues. Germline V gene lookup returns CDR1 SQVTM and CDR2 ANQGSEA. Trimming cost V 0 bases and J 5 bases; bases outside gene matches: 6. CDR3: CSVEDSRDSYGYTF. For the CDR3, the DNA is TGCAGCGTTGAAGATTCCCGGGACAGTTATGGCTACACCTTC.

The V gene is TRBV7-9, the J gene TRBJ1-1, with D uncertain. Germline V gene data show CDR1 as SEHNR and CDR2 as FQNEAQ (reference sequence). The CDR3 has 11 amino acids. V gave up 5 bases and J gave up 2 bases, with 3 bases separating them. The CDR3 nucleotides read TGTGCCAGCAGCCTAAACACTGAAGCTTTCTTT. It is translated as CASSLNTEAFF.

A few counts support this clone. V usage is TRBV2 and J usage is TRBJ2-5; 7 bases map to TRBD1. Unmatched junction bases numbered 3, after V lost 6 bases and J lost 2 bases. Germline CDR1 SNHLY, CDR2 FYNNEI. The CDR3 is 13 residues long. CDR3 DNA: TGTGCCAGCAGGTACAGGGGACAAGAGACCCAGTACTTC. It encodes CASRYRGQETQYF.